This TCR beta chain was sequenced during a study of T cell responses to AZD1222 COVID-19 vaccine. Using immunoSEQ multiplex PCR, the repertoire was profiled, and TCRdb retains in-frame clones only, with some absent. The sample has approximately 150,000 clones; about 92% are singletons. The CDR3 spans 14 residues. V lost 8 bases and J lost 8, with 16 bases in between. The table lists this clone with a count of one. The chain carries TRBV23-1 and TRBJ1-6; perhaps TRBD1 as D (5 bases). TRBV23-1 is sorted into the ORF group, with uncertain function. This clonotype originated in an adult who had recovered from COVID-19. The sequences come from peripheral blood, collected after recovery from COVID-19. This CDR3 reads CASFPGGVYSPLHF. The CDR3 region has the DNA TGCGCCAGCTTCCCGGGGGGGGTCTATTCACCCCTCCACTTT.